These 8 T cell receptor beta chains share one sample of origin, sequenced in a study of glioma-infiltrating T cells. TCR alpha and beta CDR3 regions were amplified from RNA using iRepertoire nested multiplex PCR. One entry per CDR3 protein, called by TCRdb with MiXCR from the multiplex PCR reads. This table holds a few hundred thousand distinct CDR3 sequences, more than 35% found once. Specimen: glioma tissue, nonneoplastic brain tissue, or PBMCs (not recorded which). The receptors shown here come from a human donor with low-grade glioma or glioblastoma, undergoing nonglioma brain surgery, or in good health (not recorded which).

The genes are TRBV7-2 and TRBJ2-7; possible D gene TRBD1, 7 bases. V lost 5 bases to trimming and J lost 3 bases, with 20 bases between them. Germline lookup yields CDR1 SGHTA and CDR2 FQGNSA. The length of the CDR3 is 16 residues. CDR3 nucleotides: TGTGCCAGCAGCGTATTGACAGGGAGGAATTTCTACGAGCAGTACTTC. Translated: CASSVLTGRNFYEQYF.

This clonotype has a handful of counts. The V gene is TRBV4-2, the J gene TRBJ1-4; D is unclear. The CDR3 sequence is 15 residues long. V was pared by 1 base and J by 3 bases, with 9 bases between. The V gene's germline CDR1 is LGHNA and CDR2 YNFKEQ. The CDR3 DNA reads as TGTGCCAGCAGCCAAGGGTATTCTTCTAATGAAAAACTGTTTTTT. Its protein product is CASSQGYSSNEKLFF.

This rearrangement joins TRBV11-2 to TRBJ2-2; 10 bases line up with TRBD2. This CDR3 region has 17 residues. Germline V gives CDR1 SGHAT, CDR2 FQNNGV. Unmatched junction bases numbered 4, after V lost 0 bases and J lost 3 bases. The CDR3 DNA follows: TGTGCCAGCAGCTTAGATCTGCTAGCGGGAGACACCGGGGAGCTGTTTTTT. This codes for CASSLDLLAGDTGELFF.

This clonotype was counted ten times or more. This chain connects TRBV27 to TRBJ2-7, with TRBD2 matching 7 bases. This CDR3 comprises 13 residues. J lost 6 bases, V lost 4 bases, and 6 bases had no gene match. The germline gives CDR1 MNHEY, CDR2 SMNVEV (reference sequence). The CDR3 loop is CASSWGGSAEQYF. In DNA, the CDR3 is TGTGCCAGCAGTTGGGGCGGGAGTGCCGAGCAGTACTTC.

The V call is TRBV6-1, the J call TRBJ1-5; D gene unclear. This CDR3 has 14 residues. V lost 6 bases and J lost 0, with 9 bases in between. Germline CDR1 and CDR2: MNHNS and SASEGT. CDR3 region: CASRGGYSNQPQHF. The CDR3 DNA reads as TGTGCCAGCAGGGGCGGGTATAGCAATCAGCCCCAGCATTTT.

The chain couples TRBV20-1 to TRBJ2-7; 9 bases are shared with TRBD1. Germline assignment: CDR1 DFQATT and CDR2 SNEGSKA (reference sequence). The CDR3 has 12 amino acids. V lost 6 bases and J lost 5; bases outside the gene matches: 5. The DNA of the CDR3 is TGCAGTGCAGGACAGGGGTCCAACGAGCAGTACTTC. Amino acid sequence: CSAGQGSNEQYF.

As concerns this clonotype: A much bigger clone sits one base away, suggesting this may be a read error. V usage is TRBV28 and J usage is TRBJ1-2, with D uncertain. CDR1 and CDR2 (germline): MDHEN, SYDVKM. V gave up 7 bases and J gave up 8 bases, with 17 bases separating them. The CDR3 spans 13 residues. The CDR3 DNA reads TGTGCCAGCATGACCAAGGTGTCGGGAGGCTACACCTTC. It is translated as CASMTKVSGGYTF.

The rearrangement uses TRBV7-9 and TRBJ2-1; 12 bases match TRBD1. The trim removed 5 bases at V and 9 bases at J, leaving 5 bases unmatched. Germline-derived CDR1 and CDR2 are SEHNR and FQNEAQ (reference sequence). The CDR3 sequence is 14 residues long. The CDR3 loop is CASSRGTGGLEQFF. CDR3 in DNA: TGTGCCAGCAGCCGCGGGACAGGGGGCCTTGAGCAGTTCTTC. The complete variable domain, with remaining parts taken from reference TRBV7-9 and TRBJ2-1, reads DTGVSQNPRHKITKRGQNVTFRCDPISEHNRLYWYRQTLGQGPEFLTYFQNEAQLEKSRLLSDRFSAERPKGSFSTLEIQRTEQGDSAMYLCASSRGTGGLEQFFGPGTRLTVL.